The clone carrying this T cell receptor (beta chain) appeared a few times. Trimming left V 4 bases short and J 5 bases short, with 26 bases between. CDR1 is LGHNA and CDR2 is YSLEER in the germline V gene. There are 18 residues in the CDR3. The sample belongs to a study of molecular identifiers for immune sequencing clone quantification. A single record per CDR3 protein comes from TCRdb applying MiXCR to the PCR reads. The sample includes about half a million distinct CDR3 sequences, 20% to 25% of them seen just once. Sequencing used naive CD8+ T cells from blood, with Jurkat cell RNA spiked in. As for subset: FACS-sorted CD8+CD4-CCR7+CD45RA+ naive T cells. V gene TRBV4-3 combines with J gene TRBJ1-2; tentatively, D is TRBD1 (5 bases). The TCR sequence derives from a human donor in good health. Some libraries in this study had Jurkat cell RNA spiked in. CDR3 sequence (DNA): TGCGCCAGCAGCCCCGGGCAAGGAGGCAGGGATCCGGGGTATGGCTACACCTTC. It yields the protein CASSPGQGGRDPGYGYTF.